This T cell receptor beta chain stems from a study of T cell responses to AZD1222 COVID-19 vaccine. The wider study: It was second doses at about 4 or about 12 weeks that were pooled. Study-level points and caveats: Spike-wide coverage was observed for vaccine-associated CD4 TCRs, with dominant responses at 160-218 and 743-854. Regions left unmutated in variants are reportedly the target of nearly half of spike-specific TCRs.

About this clone itself: Its antigen is unknown.

Profiled with immunoSEQ multiplex PCR; TCRdb holds only in-frame clones, not every one. This table holds about 190,000 clones, about 92% found once. Germline-derived CDR1 and CDR2 are SGHDN and FVKESK. The length of the CDR3 is 13 residues. V was cut by 9 bases and J by 1 base, with 12 bases left in between. The material sequenced was peripheral blood, taken on day 0 of AZD1222 vaccination. The V gene is TRBV14, the J gene TRBJ1-1, with D maybe TRBD1 (6 bases). This clonotype was obtained from an adult in good health. CDR3 loop: CASSGQQNTEAFF. The CDR3 DNA is TGTGCCAGTAGCGGACAGCAGAACACTGAAGCTTTCTTT.